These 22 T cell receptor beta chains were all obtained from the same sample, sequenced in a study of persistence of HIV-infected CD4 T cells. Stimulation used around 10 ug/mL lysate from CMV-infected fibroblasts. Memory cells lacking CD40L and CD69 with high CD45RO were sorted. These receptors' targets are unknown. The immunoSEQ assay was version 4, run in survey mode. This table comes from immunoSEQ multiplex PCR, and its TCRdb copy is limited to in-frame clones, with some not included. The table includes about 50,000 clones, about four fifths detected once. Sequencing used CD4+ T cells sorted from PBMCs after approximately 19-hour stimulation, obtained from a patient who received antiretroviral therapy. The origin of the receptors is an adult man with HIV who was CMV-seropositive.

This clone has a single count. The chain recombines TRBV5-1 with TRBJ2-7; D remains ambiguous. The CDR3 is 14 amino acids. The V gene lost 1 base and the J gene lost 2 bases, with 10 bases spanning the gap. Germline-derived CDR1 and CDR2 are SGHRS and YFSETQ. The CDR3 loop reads CASSLQAFTYEQYF. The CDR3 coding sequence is TGCGCCAGCAGCTTGCAAGCGTTCACCTACGAGCAGTACTTC.

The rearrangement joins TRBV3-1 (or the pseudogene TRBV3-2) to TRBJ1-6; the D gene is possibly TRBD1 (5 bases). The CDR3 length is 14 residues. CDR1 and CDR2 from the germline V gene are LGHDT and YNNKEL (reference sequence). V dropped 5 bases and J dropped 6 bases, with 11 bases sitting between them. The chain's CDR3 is CASSTGLTNSPLHF. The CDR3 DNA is TGTGCCAGCAGCACGGGACTTACTAATTCACCCCTCCACTTT.

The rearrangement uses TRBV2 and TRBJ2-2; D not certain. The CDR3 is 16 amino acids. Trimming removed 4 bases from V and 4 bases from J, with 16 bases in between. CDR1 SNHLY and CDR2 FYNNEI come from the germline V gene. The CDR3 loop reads CASSGLIIAFTGELFF. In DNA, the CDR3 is TGTGCCAGCAGTGGACTTATTATAGCCTTCACCGGGGAGCTGTTTTTT.

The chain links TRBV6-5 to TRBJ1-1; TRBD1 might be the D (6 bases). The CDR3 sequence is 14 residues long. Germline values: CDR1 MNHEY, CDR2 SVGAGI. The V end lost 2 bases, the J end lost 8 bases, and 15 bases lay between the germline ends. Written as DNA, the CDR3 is TGTGCCAGCAGTTACGACCGAGACAGGCTAGAAGCTTTCTTT. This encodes CASSYDRDRLEAFF.

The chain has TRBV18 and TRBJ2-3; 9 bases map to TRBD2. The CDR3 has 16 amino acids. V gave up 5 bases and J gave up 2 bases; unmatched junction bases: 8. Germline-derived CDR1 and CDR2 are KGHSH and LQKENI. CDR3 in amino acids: CASSSWTSATTDTQYF. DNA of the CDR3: TGTGCCAGCTCATCGTGGACTAGCGCTACCACAGATACGCAGTATTTT. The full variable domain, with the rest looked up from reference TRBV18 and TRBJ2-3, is NAGVMQNPRHLVRRRGQEARLRCSPMKGHSHVYWYRQLPEEGLKFMVYLQKENIIDESGMPKERFSAEFPKEGPSILRIQQVVRGDSAAYFCASSSWTSATTDTQYFGPGTRLTVL.

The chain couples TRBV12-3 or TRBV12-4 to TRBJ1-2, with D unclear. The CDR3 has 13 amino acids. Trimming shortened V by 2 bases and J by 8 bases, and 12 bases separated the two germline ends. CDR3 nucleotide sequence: TGTGCCAGCAGTTTAATCACGGAGAGGGGCTACACCTTC. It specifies CASSLITERGYTF.

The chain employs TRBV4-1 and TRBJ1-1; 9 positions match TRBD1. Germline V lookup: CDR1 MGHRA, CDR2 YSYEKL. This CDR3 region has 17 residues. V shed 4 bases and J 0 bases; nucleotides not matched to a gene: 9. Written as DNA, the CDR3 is TGCGCCAGCAGCCCCGGACAGGGGCGAAATGTGAACACTGAAGCTTTCTTT. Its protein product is CASSPGQGRNVNTEAFF.

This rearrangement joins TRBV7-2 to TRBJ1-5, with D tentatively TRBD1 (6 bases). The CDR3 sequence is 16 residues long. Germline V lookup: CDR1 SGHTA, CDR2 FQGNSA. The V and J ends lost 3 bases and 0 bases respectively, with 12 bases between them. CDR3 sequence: CASSFRGPLSNQPQHF. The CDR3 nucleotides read TGTGCCAGCAGCTTCAGGGGCCCCCTTAGCAATCAGCCCCAGCATTTT.

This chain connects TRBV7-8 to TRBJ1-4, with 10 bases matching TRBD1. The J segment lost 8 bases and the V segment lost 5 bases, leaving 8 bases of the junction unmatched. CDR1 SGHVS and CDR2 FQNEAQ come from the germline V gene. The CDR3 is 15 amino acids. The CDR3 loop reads CASSARDRGLEKLFF. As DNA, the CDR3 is TGTGCCAGCAGCGCCCGGGACAGGGGTTTAGAAAAACTGTTTTTT.

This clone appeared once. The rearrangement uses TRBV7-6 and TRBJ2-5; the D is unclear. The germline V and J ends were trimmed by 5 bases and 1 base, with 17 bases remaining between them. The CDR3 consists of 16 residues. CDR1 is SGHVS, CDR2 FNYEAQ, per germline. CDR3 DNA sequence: TGTGCCAGCAGCCAGCTTGTTGGTCGGGTCCAAGAGACCCAGTACTTC. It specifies CASSQLVGRVQETQYF.

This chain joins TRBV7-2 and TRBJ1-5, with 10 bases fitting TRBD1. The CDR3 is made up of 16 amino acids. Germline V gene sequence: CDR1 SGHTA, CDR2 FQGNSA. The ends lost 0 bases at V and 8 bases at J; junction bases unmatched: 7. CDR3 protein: CASSLAVAGQGKPQHF. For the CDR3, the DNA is TGTGCCAGCAGCTTAGCGGTCGCGGGACAGGGGAAGCCCCAGCATTTT.

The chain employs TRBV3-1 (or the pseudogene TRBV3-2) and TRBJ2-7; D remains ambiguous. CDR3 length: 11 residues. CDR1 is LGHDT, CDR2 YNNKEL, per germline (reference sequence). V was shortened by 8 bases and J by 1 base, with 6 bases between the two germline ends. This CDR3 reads CASGFSYEQYF. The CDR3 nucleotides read TGTGCCAGCGGATTTTCCTACGAGCAGTACTTC.

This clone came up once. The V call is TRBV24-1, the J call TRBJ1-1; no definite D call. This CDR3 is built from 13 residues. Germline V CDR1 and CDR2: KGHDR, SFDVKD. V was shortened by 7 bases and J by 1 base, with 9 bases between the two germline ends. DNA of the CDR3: TGTGCCACCAGAAGCAGAGGGAACACTGAAGCTTTCTTT. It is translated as CATRSRGNTEAFF.

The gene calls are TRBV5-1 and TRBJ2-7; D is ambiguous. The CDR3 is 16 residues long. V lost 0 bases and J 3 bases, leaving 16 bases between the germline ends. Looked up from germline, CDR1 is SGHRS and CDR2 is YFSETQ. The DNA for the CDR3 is TGCGCCAGCAGCTTGGCCGCGGCGGCTAAGAACTACGAGCAGTACTTC. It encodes CASSLAAAAKNYEQYF.

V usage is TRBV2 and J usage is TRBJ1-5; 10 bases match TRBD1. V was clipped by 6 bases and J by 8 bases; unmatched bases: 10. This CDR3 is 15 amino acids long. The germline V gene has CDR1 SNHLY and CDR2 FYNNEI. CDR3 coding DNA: TGTGCCAGCAGCTCCGGACAGGGGGATGGGAAGCCCCAGCATTTT. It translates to CASSSGQGDGKPQHF. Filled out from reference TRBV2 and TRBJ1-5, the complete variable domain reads EPEVTQTPSHQVTQMGQEVILRCVPISNHLYFYWYRQILGQKVEFLVSFYNNEISEKSEIFDDQFSVERPDGSNFTLKIRSTKLEDSAMYFCASSSGQGDGKPQHFGDGTRLSIL.

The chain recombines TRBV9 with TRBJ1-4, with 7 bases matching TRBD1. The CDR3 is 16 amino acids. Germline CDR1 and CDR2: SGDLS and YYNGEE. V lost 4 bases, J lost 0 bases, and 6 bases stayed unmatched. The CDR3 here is CASSPKGQATNEKLFF. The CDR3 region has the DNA TGTGCCAGCAGCCCAAAAGGACAGGCAACTAATGAAAAACTGTTTTTT. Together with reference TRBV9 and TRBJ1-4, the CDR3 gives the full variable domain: DSGVTQTPKHLITATGQRVTLRCSPRSGDLSVYWYQQSLDQGLQFLIQYYNGEERAKGNILERFSAQQFPDLHSELNLSSLELGDSALYFCASSPKGQATNEKLFFGSGTQLSVL.

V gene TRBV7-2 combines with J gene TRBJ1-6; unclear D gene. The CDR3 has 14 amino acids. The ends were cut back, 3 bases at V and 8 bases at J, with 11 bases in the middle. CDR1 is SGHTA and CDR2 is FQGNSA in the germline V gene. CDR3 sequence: CASSLRGAYSPLHF. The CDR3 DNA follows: TGTGCCAGCAGCTTGCGCGGCGCTTATTCACCCCTCCACTTT.

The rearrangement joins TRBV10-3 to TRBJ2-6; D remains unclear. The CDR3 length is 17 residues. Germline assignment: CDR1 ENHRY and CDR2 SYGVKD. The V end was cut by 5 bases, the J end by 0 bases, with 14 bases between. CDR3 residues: CAISNPTQSSGANVLTF. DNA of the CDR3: TGTGCCATCAGTAACCCCACTCAGAGCTCTGGGGCCAACGTCCTGACTTTC.

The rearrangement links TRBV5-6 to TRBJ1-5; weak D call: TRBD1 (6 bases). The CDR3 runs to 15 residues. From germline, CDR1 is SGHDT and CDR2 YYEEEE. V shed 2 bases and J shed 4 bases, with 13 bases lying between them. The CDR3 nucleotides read TGTGCCAGCAGCTTTTTCACAGGGTTTAATCAGCCCCAGCATTTT. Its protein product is CASSFFTGFNQPQHF.

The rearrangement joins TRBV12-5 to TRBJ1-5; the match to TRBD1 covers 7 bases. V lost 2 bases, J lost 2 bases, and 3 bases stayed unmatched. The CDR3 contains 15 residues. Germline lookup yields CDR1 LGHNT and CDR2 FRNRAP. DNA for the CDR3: TGTGCTAGTGGTTTGCCAGGACAGGGCAATCAGCCCCAGCATTTT. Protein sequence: CASGLPGQGNQPQHF. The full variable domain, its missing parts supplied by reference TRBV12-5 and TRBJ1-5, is DARVTQTPRHKVTEMGQEVTMRCQPILGHNTVFWYRQTMMQGLELLAYFRNRAPLDDSGMPKDRFSAEMPDATLATLKIQPSEPRDSAVYFCASGLPGQGNQPQHFGDGTRLSIL.

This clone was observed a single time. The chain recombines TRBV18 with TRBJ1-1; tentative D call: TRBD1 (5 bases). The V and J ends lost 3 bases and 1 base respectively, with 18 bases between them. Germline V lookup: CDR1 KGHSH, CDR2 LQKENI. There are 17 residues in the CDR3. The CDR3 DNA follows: TGTGCCAGCTCACCGGGGATCAGGGTCCGCGAGAACACTGAAGCTTTCTTT. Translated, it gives CASSPGIRVRENTEAFF.

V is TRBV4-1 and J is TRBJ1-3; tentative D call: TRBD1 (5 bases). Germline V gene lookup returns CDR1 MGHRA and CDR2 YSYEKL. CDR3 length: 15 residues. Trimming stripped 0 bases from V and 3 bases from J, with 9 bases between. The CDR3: CASSQEGAGGNTIYF. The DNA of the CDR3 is TGCGCCAGCAGCCAAGAAGGGGCTGGTGGAAACACCATATATTTT.